Described below is a single T cell receptor (beta chain) sequence and its context. Its antigen remains unidentified. The data derive from a study of T cells expressing NK-cell markers. Study context: It was sorted CD3+CD56-NKG2C+, CD3+CD56+NKG2C- and CD3+CD56+NKG2C+ T cells that provided the TCR beta repertoires. Out of eight donors sequenced, seven tested HCMV-seropositive and the remaining one seronegative. Study results and limitations: These same clonotypes (in several donors) also led the CD3+CD56-NKG2C+ fraction.

Libraries used 5'RACE template switching adding universal primer site and UMIs. Following a re-call of the 5' RACE reads, TCRdb has one entry per CDR3 protein and lacks DNA. The listing contains about 260,000 distinct CDR3 sequences. The CDR3 totals 16 residues. The sequence derives from a man between 18 and 35 years old in good health. The chain carries TRBV12-3 or TRBV12-4 and TRBJ1-3; with no DNA, the TCRdb D assignment of TRBD1 cannot be verified. The sequencing input was blood T cells: a sorted CD56 or NKG2C T cell subset, CD4+ or CD8+ T cells, or bulk PBMC T cells (not recorded which). This CDR3 reads CASSLLGPMSGNTIYF.